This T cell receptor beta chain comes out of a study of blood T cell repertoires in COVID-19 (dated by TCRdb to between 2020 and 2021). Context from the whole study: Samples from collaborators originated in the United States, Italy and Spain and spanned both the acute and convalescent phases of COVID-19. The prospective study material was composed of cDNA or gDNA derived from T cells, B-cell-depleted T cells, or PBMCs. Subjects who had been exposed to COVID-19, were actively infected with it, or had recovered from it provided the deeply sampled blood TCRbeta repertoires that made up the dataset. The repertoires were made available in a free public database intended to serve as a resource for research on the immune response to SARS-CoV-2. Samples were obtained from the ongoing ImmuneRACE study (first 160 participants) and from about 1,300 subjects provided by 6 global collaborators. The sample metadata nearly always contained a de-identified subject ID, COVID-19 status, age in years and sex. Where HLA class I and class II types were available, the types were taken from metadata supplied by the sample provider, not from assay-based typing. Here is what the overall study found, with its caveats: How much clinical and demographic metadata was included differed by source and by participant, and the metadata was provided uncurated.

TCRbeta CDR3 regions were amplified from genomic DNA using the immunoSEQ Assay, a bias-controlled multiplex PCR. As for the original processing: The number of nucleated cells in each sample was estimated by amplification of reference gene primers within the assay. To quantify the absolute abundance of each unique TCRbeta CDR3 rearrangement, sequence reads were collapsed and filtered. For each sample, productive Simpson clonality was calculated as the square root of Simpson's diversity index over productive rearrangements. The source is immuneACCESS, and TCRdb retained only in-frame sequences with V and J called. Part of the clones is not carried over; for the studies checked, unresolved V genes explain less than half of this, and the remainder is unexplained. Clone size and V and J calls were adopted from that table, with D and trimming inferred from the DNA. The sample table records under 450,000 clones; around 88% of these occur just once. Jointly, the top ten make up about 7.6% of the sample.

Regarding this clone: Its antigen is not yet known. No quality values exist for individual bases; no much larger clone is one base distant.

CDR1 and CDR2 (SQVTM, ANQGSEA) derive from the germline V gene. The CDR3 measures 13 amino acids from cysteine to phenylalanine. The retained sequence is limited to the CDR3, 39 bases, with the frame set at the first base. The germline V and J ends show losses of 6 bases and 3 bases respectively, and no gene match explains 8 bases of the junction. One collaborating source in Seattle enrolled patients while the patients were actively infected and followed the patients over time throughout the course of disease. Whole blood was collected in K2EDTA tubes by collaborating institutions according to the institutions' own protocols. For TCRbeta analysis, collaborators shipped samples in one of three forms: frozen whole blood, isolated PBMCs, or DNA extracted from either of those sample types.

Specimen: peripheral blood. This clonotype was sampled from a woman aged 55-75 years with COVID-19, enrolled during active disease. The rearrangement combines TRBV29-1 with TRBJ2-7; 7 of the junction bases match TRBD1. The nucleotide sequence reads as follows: TGCAGCGTGCAAGACAGGGCCAACTACGAGCAGTACTTC. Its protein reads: CSVQDRANYEQYF.